This TCR beta chain comes out of a study of cytomegalovirus exposure and HLA in healthy donors. Study-level points and caveats: The investigators catalogued about 170 TCR beta chains as cytomegalovirus-associated.

The V gene's germline CDR1 is MNHEY and CDR2 SMNVEV (reference sequence). V lost 1 base to trimming and J lost 4 bases, with 10 bases between them. The CDR3 contains 15 residues. As concerns this clone: Antigen specificity is unknown.

Primers for the PCR totalled 60 Vbeta and 13 Jbeta. Produced via immunoSEQ multiplex PCR; TCRdb's table is partial and in-frame only. The sample lists around 180,000 clones; 84% were seen once. This receptor was obtained from a girl aged 2 to 10 in good health and CMV-seropositive. The V and J genes are TRBV27 and TRBJ1-4; D uncertain. The sample consisted of PBMCs. The CDR3 sequence is CASSLYALLNEKLFF. Here the CDR3 DNA reads TGTGCCAGCAGTTTATACGCGCTCCTTAATGAAAAACTGTTTTTT.